This T cell receptor beta chain appears in the sequencing data of a study of blood T cells in healthy people across ages. The use of a sample-barcoded 5' primer and a J-beta primer mix characterized a second PCR of about 7 to 12 cycles. TCRdb reprocessed the 5' RACE reads via MiXCR and lists one record per CDR3 protein. The data contain about 800,000 distinct CDR3 sequences, about 25% of them seen just once; the ten biggest clones take up 3% to 4.5%. Comments on this clonotype: Its antigen is not identified.

With V trimmed by 3 bases and J by 0 bases, 10 bases remained unmatched. The CDR3 contains 17 residues. Per germline, CDR1 SGDLS and CDR2 YYNGEE. Findings and limits, study-wide: Changes seen in expanded clonotypes were possibly confounded by donor CMV status left unknown. The lack of PBMC sorting stopped any conclusive naive versus antigen-experienced comparison. While age rose, TCR beta diversity per million T cells dropped in a roughly linear way.

This same sample was also taken into another study, of T cells of mothers and their children. According to that study: Using the M1S primer, the second PCR added sample barcodes along with 2-4 random nucleotides.

The sequencing input was blood. The sequence was obtained from a boy between 10 and 17 years old in good health. V and J are TRBV9 and TRBJ1-2; 8 nucleotides align to TRBD1. The CDR3 reads CASSGFPTGGTNYGYTF. The CDR3 nucleotides are TGTGCCAGCAGCGGGTTCCCAACAGGGGGGACTAACTATGGCTACACCTTC.